The rows below give T cell receptor beta chains drawn from one sample of a study of blood T cell repertoires in COVID-19. Libraries were prepared by immunoSEQ multiplex PCR; TCRdb keeps only in-frame clonotypes and omits some of them. This sample has about 110,000 clones, with more than 75% found just once. The sequencing sample was made of peripheral blood. Receptor source: a man aged 65-85 years with acute or convalescent COVID-19. The CDR3 runs from the conserved cysteine through the conserved F or W. The order of the fields is V gene, clone size, J gene, D gene, CDR3 protein, CDR3 DNA. The D gene is left open where the match is weak. Part of the rows lack a size; the others show once, few, many or a class for expanded clones.

v_call: TRBV6-6
clone_size: -
j_call: TRBJ2-2
d_call: -
cdr3_aa: CASRGGLAATGELFF
cdr3_nt: TGTGCCAGCAGGGGGGGACTGGCCGCCACCGGGGAGCTGTTTTTT

v_call: TRBV27
clone_size: -
j_call: TRBJ1-2
d_call: TRBD1
cdr3_aa: CASSLYRDRVRGYTF
cdr3_nt: TGTGCCAGCAGTTTATACAGGGACAGGGTGCGAGGCTACACCTTC

v_call: TRBV7-9
clone_size: -
j_call: TRBJ1-2
d_call: -
cdr3_aa: CASGQAGYTF
cdr3_nt: TGTGCCAGCGGTCAAGCTGGCTACACCTTC

v_call: TRBV5-1
clone_size: few
j_call: TRBJ1-1
d_call: TRBD1
cdr3_aa: CASSGDRRNTEAFF
cdr3_nt: TGCGCCAGCAGCGGGGACAGAAGGAACACTGAAGCTTTCTTT

v_call: TRBV10-3
clone_size: -
j_call: TRBJ2-7
d_call: TRBD2
cdr3_aa: CAIRLAEPPYEQYF
cdr3_nt: TGTGCCATCAGACTAGCGGAACCCCCCTACGAGCAGTACTTC

v_call: TRBV30
clone_size: -
j_call: TRBJ2-3
d_call: TRBD1
cdr3_aa: CAWRTGGTDTQYF
cdr3_nt: TGTGCCTGGAGAACAGGGGGCACAGATACGCAGTATTTT

v_call: TRBV12-3/TRBV12-4
clone_size: -
j_call: TRBJ2-2
d_call: -
cdr3_aa: CASSFFETGELFF
cdr3_nt: TGTGCCAGCAGTTTTTTCGAGACCGGGGAGCTGTTTTTT

v_call: TRBV4-2
clone_size: -
j_call: TRBJ1-1
d_call: -
cdr3_aa: CASSQEGGRVNTEAFF
cdr3_nt: TGTGCCAGCAGCCAAGAAGGGGGAAGGGTAAACACTGAAGCTTTCTTT

v_call: TRBV3-1/TRBV3-2
clone_size: -
j_call: TRBJ1-1
d_call: -
cdr3_aa: CASSQDLRGNTEAFF
cdr3_nt: TGTGCCAGCAGCCAAGATCTTCGAGGGAACACTGAAGCTTTCTTT

v_call: TRBV19
clone_size: -
j_call: TRBJ1-2
d_call: TRBD1
cdr3_aa: CASSRDRPNYGYTF
cdr3_nt: TGTGCCAGTTCTAGGGACAGGCCGAACTATGGCTACACCTTC

v_call: TRBV20-1
clone_size: -
j_call: TRBJ1-3
d_call: TRBD1
cdr3_aa: CSASGAGGSGNTIYF
cdr3_nt: TGCAGTGCTAGTGGGGCAGGGGGCTCTGGAAACACCATATATTTT

v_call: TRBV5-4
clone_size: -
j_call: TRBJ2-3
d_call: TRBD1
cdr3_aa: CASSLRDRGGSTQYF
cdr3_nt: TGTGCCAGCAGCCTCCGGGACAGGGGCGGGAGTACGCAGTATTTT

v_call: TRBV19
clone_size: -
j_call: TRBJ1-1
d_call: TRBD1
cdr3_aa: CASSQGVWNTEAFF
cdr3_nt: TGTGCCAGTTCCCAGGGGGTATGGAACACTGAAGCTTTCTTT

v_call: TRBV16
clone_size: once
j_call: TRBJ2-3
d_call: TRBD1
cdr3_aa: CASSRGGQATDTQYF
cdr3_nt: TGTGCCAGCAGCCGAGGGGGCCAGGCGACAGATACGCAGTATTTT

v_call: TRBV3-1/TRBV3-2
clone_size: -
j_call: TRBJ2-2
d_call: TRBD2
cdr3_aa: CASSQGLAGGSGELFF
cdr3_nt: TGTGCCAGCAGCCAAGGGCTAGCGGGAGGTTCCGGGGAGCTGTTTTTT

v_call: TRBV5-6
clone_size: -
j_call: TRBJ1-5
d_call: TRBD1
cdr3_aa: CASSDRGHQPQHF
cdr3_nt: TGTGCCAGCAGCGACAGGGGCCATCAGCCCCAGCATTTT

v_call: TRBV6-1
clone_size: -
j_call: TRBJ2-7
d_call: -
cdr3_aa: CASSEPDSSYEQYF
cdr3_nt: TGTGCCAGCAGTGAACCGGACAGCTCCTACGAGCAGTACTTC

v_call: TRBV7-9
clone_size: -
j_call: TRBJ1-1
d_call: TRBD1
cdr3_aa: CASSLEGAYTEAFF
cdr3_nt: TGTGCCAGCAGCTTAGAGGGGGCATACACTGAAGCTTTCTTT

v_call: TRBV6-1
clone_size: -
j_call: TRBJ2-3
d_call: -
cdr3_aa: CASSEVRLSTDTQYF
cdr3_nt: TGTGCCAGCAGTGAGGTCCGCCTAAGCACAGATACGCAGTATTTT

v_call: TRBV9
clone_size: -
j_call: TRBJ2-3
d_call: TRBD2
cdr3_aa: CASSVLREGRDTQYF
cdr3_nt: TGTGCCAGCAGCGTACTGCGGGAGGGCCGGGATACGCAGTATTTT

v_call: TRBV6-1
clone_size: few
j_call: TRBJ2-6
d_call: TRBD1
cdr3_aa: CASSEDRAGANVLTF
cdr3_nt: TGTGCCAGCAGCGAAGACAGGGCTGGGGCCAACGTCCTGACTTTC

v_call: TRBV9
clone_size: -
j_call: TRBJ1-1
d_call: -
cdr3_aa: CASSVGSGKSNTEAFF
cdr3_nt: TGTGCCAGCAGCGTAGGTTCCGGGAAATCGAACACTGAAGCTTTCTTT

v_call: TRBV19
clone_size: -
j_call: TRBJ2-5
d_call: TRBD1
cdr3_aa: CASSVEGGRQETQYF
cdr3_nt: TGTGCCAGTAGCGTGGAAGGGGGCCGACAAGAGACCCAGTACTTC

v_call: TRBV5-1
clone_size: once
j_call: TRBJ2-3
d_call: TRBD2
cdr3_aa: CASWRGGQTDTQYF
cdr3_nt: TGCGCCAGTTGGCGGGGGGGCCAAACAGATACGCAGTATTTT

v_call: TRBV2
clone_size: -
j_call: TRBJ2-7
d_call: -
cdr3_aa: CASNRDFTYEQYF
cdr3_nt: TGTGCCAGCAACCGGGATTTTACCTACGAGCAGTACTTC

v_call: TRBV3-1/TRBV3-2
clone_size: -
j_call: TRBJ1-2
d_call: TRBD1
cdr3_aa: CASSRTGTGYGYTF
cdr3_nt: TGTGCCAGCAGCAGAACCGGGACAGGGTATGGCTACACCTTC

v_call: TRBV10-3
clone_size: -
j_call: TRBJ1-2
d_call: TRBD1
cdr3_aa: CASRQGEAYGYTF
cdr3_nt: TGTGCCAGCCGACAGGGGGAGGCCTATGGCTACACCTTC

v_call: TRBV14
clone_size: -
j_call: TRBJ1-2
d_call: TRBD1
cdr3_aa: CASSPQGAREGYTF
cdr3_nt: TGTGCCAGCAGCCCACAGGGGGCCCGAGAGGGCTACACCTTC

v_call: TRBV5-6
clone_size: few
j_call: TRBJ2-1
d_call: TRBD1
cdr3_aa: CASSLLQGRHNEQFF
cdr3_nt: TGTGCCAGCAGCTTGTTACAGGGGCGCCACAATGAGCAGTTCTTC

v_call: TRBV4-2
clone_size: -
j_call: TRBJ2-1
d_call: -
cdr3_aa: CASSQDRPATRSYNEQFF
cdr3_nt: TGTGCCAGCAGCCAAGATCGACCAGCGACCCGCTCCTACAATGAGCAGTTCTTC

v_call: TRBV5-1
clone_size: -
j_call: TRBJ2-3
d_call: TRBD2
cdr3_aa: CASSREASSNTDTQYF
cdr3_nt: TGCGCCAGCAGCCGGGAGGCTAGCAGCAACACAGATACGCAGTATTTT

v_call: TRBV29-1
clone_size: once
j_call: TRBJ1-1
d_call: -
cdr3_aa: CSVASGLVNTEAFF
cdr3_nt: TGCAGCGTGGCGTCGGGTTTGGTGAACACTGAAGCTTTCTTT

v_call: TRBV9
clone_size: -
j_call: TRBJ2-3
d_call: TRBD2
cdr3_aa: CASSVGASGGGTDTQYF
cdr3_nt: TGTGCCAGCAGCGTAGGAGCGAGCGGGGGGGGCACAGATACGCAGTATTTT

v_call: TRBV27
clone_size: -
j_call: TRBJ1-1
d_call: -
cdr3_aa: CASSLFPGAEAFF
cdr3_nt: TGTGCCAGCAGTTTATTTCCAGGGGCTGAAGCTTTCTTT

v_call: TRBV28
clone_size: -
j_call: TRBJ1-4
d_call: -
cdr3_aa: CASNLSQGSYEKLFF
cdr3_nt: TGTGCCAGCAACCTATCCCAGGGATCTTATGAAAAACTGTTTTTT

v_call: TRBV3-1/TRBV3-2
clone_size: -
j_call: TRBJ1-6
d_call: TRBD1
cdr3_aa: CASSQAGQGTGSPLHF
cdr3_nt: TGTGCCAGCAGCCAGGCCGGACAGGGTACCGGTTCACCCCTCCACTTT

v_call: TRBV12-3/TRBV12-4
clone_size: -
j_call: TRBJ2-3
d_call: -
cdr3_aa: CASSLQLRDTQYF
cdr3_nt: TGTGCCAGCAGTTTACAGTTAAGAGATACGCAGTATTTT

v_call: TRBV10-1
clone_size: -
j_call: TRBJ2-3
d_call: TRBD2
cdr3_aa: CASSDSGRDTDTQYF
cdr3_nt: TGCGCCAGCAGTGATAGCGGGAGGGACACAGATACGCAGTATTTT

v_call: TRBV5-1
clone_size: -
j_call: TRBJ2-5
d_call: TRBD1
cdr3_aa: CASSSGQRETQYF
cdr3_nt: TGCGCCAGCAGCTCGGGACAGAGGGAGACCCAGTACTTC

v_call: TRBV10-1
clone_size: few
j_call: TRBJ2-7
d_call: TRBD1
cdr3_aa: CASSRTGFNEQYF
cdr3_nt: TGCGCCAGCAGTCGGACAGGGTTCAACGAGCAGTACTTC

v_call: TRBV19
clone_size: -
j_call: TRBJ2-1
d_call: TRBD1
cdr3_aa: CASSRTGVVSYNEQFF
cdr3_nt: TGTGCCAGTAGCAGGACAGGGGTGGTCTCCTACAATGAGCAGTTCTTC

v_call: TRBV2
clone_size: -
j_call: TRBJ1-5
d_call: TRBD1
cdr3_aa: CASSQDREYQPQHF
cdr3_nt: TGTGCCAGCAGCCAGGACAGGGAATATCAGCCCCAGCATTTT

v_call: TRBV15
clone_size: -
j_call: TRBJ2-3
d_call: -
cdr3_aa: CATSRERRLDTDTQYF
cdr3_nt: TGTGCCACCAGCAGAGAAAGGAGACTAGACACAGATACGCAGTATTTT

v_call: TRBV3-1/TRBV3-2
clone_size: -
j_call: TRBJ1-3
d_call: -
cdr3_aa: CASSLQGSGNTIYF
cdr3_nt: TGTGCCAGCAGCCTCCAGGGTTCGGGAAACACCATATATTTT

v_call: TRBV27
clone_size: once
j_call: TRBJ2-1
d_call: TRBD2
cdr3_aa: CASTGLAGAGRNNEQFF
cdr3_nt: TGTGCCAGCACCGGACTAGCGGGAGCGGGGCGGAACAATGAGCAGTTCTTC

v_call: TRBV18
clone_size: -
j_call: TRBJ1-5
d_call: TRBD1
cdr3_aa: CASSPDGTGGVPQHF
cdr3_nt: TGTGCCAGCTCACCAGATGGGACAGGGGGTGTGCCCCAGCATTTT

v_call: TRBV5-4
clone_size: -
j_call: TRBJ2-7
d_call: -
cdr3_aa: CASSALDGKYEQYF
cdr3_nt: TGTGCCAGCAGCGCATTGGACGGGAAATACGAGCAGTACTTC

v_call: TRBV19
clone_size: -
j_call: TRBJ2-7
d_call: TRBD1
cdr3_aa: CASSIAGTGFDEQYF
cdr3_nt: TGTGCCAGTAGTATCGCCGGGACAGGTTTTGACGAGCAGTACTTC

v_call: TRBV7-9
clone_size: few
j_call: TRBJ1-1
d_call: -
cdr3_aa: CASSLEGRRSFF
cdr3_nt: TGTGCCAGCAGCTTAGAGGGCAGGAGGAGTTTCTTT

v_call: TRBV7-9
clone_size: -
j_call: TRBJ1-4
d_call: TRBD1
cdr3_aa: CASSLGGTGNEKLFF
cdr3_nt: TGTGCCAGCAGCTTAGGTGGGACAGGGAATGAAAAACTGTTTTTT

v_call: TRBV10-3
clone_size: -
j_call: TRBJ2-1
d_call: TRBD2
cdr3_aa: CATRKSGVNNEQFF
cdr3_nt: TGTGCCACCCGGAAGAGCGGGGTAAACAATGAGCAGTTCTTC

v_call: TRBV19
clone_size: few
j_call: TRBJ2-1
d_call: TRBD2
cdr3_aa: CASSISSGSEQFF
cdr3_nt: TGTGCCAGTAGTATCTCCAGCGGGAGTGAGCAGTTCTTC

v_call: TRBV28
clone_size: -
j_call: TRBJ2-1
d_call: -
cdr3_aa: CASLRASEQFF
cdr3_nt: TGTGCCAGCCTGCGGGCCTCTGAGCAGTTCTTC

v_call: TRBV6-5
clone_size: -
j_call: TRBJ2-3
d_call: TRBD2
cdr3_aa: CASSYMGSGAADTQYF
cdr3_nt: TGTGCCAGCAGTTACATGGGTAGCGGGGCTGCAGATACGCAGTATTTT

v_call: TRBV4-2
clone_size: -
j_call: TRBJ2-3
d_call: TRBD2
cdr3_aa: CASSLNQAGTSGGTDTQYF
cdr3_nt: TGTGCCAGCAGCTTGAACCAAGCCGGGACTAGCGGGGGCACAGATACGCAGTATTTT

v_call: TRBV28
clone_size: -
j_call: TRBJ1-2
d_call: -
cdr3_aa: CASSFFGRNYGYTF
cdr3_nt: TGTGCCAGCAGTTTCTTTGGGAGGAACTATGGCTACACCTTC

v_call: TRBV6-1
clone_size: -
j_call: TRBJ2-7
d_call: -
cdr3_aa: CASRPGTAYEQYF
cdr3_nt: TGTGCCAGCAGGCCCGGGACTGCCTACGAGCAGTACTTC

v_call: TRBV29-1
clone_size: -
j_call: TRBJ1-1
d_call: -
cdr3_aa: CSVGWAGTSPFF
cdr3_nt: TGCAGCGTTGGATGGGCAGGGACTTCGCCTTTCTTT

v_call: TRBV21-1
clone_size: -
j_call: TRBJ1-2
d_call: -
cdr3_aa: CASSKKIRNRDRDSNYGYTF
cdr3_nt: TGTGCCAGCAGCAAAAAAATTCGCAACCGGGACAGGGATTCTAACTATGGCTACACCTTC